Following are 20 T cell receptor beta chains from one sample sequenced in a study of cytomegalovirus exposure and HLA in healthy donors. PCR primers comprised 60 Vbeta and 13 Jbeta primers. Sequenced by immunoSEQ multiplex PCR; TCRdb stores in-frame clones only, minus some. The data show about 82,000 clones, with 65% to 85% seen just once and about 3.1% held by the top ten. The sample was PBMCs. These receptors originate from a man aged 50 to 60 in good health and CMV-seronegative.

The table lists this clone with a few counts. The rearrangement uses TRBV5-4 and TRBJ2-1; 8 positions match TRBD2. Trimming took 6 bases from V and 9 from J; bases not matched to a gene: 17. This CDR3 spans 16 amino acids. The germline V gene encodes CDR1 SGHNT and CDR2 YYREEE (reference sequence). CDR3 DNA sequence: TGTGCCAGCAACCCCTCGGGGGGGGCCCTGGGCAGTGAGCAGTTCTTC. Protein product: CASNPSGGALGSEQFF.

This chain connects TRBV5-6 to TRBJ1-2, with D possibly matching TRBD1 (6 bases). V was trimmed by 3 bases and J by 4 bases, leaving 16 bases between them. The length of the CDR3 is 15 residues. Germline CDR1 SGHDT, CDR2 YYEEEE. The CDR3 loop reads CASSSGPGHLYGYTF. The CDR3, as DNA: TGTGCCAGCAGCTCCGGGCCGGGACACCTCTATGGCTACACCTTC.

The chain employs TRBV7-9 and TRBJ1-1, with 10 bases lining up with TRBD1. Germline CDR1 SEHNR, CDR2 FQNEAQ (reference sequence). The CDR3 has 15 amino acids. J gave up 4 bases and V 1 base, and 3 bases lay outside the gene matches. CDR3 protein: CASSLGGQGSTEAFF. Written as DNA, the CDR3 is TGTGCCAGCAGCTTAGGGGGACAGGGGTCCACTGAAGCTTTCTTT.

The rearrangement links TRBV27 to TRBJ1-1; 10 nucleotides match TRBD1. V shed 7 bases and J 6 bases; nucleotides not matched to a gene: 8. The CDR3 totals 14 residues. Germline V gives CDR1 MNHEY, CDR2 SMNVEV (reference sequence). In DNA form, the CDR3 reads TGTGCCAGCAAAATGGGACAGGGGTCTGCTGAAGCTTTCTTT. Translated, it gives CASKMGQGSAEAFF.

This clone was observed a handful of times. The chain joins TRBV5-6 to TRBJ1-1; 8 positions match TRBD1. The trim removed 0 bases at V and 5 bases at J, leaving 3 bases unmatched. This CDR3 region has 14 residues. Germline values: CDR1 SGHDT, CDR2 YYEEEE. The CDR3 nucleotides are TGTGCCAGCAGCTTGGGGACAGGGTGGACTGAAGCTTTCTTT. As protein: CASSLGTGWTEAFF.

On this clone: The DNA is left out, because the CDR3 cannot be placed on it with certainty; the CDR3 is given as TCRdb lists it. The rearrangement uses TRBV28 and TRBJ2-3; TRBD1, as called in the table, went unchecked against the DNA. The CDR3 has 15 amino acids, counting both end residues. CDR1 and CDR2 (germline): MDHEN, SYDVKM. CDR3 sequence reads: CASSLFGQGAPQEYF.

This clone was counted a few times. The V and J genes are TRBV28 and TRBJ1-5; the D is unclear. The V end was cut by 1 base, the J end by 4 bases, with 5 bases between. Germline-derived CDR1 and CDR2 are MDHEN and SYDVKM. This CDR3 contains 13 residues. Here the CDR3 DNA reads TGTGCCAGCAGTTTATTCGGTAATCAGCCCCAGCATTTT. Its protein product is CASSLFGNQPQHF. The full variable domain, completed using reference TRBV28 and TRBJ1-5, is DVKVTQSSRYLVKRTGEKVFLECVQDMDHENMFWYRQDPGLGLRLIYFSYDVKMKEKGDIPEGYSVSREKKERFSLILESASTNQTSMYLCASSLFGNQPQHFGDGTRLSIL.

The genes are TRBV11-2 and TRBJ1-1; 10 positions match TRBD1. V lost 0 bases, J lost 4 bases, and 2 bases stayed unmatched. Germline-derived CDR1 and CDR2 are SGHAT and FQNNGV. This CDR3 region has 15 residues. The CDR3 loop is CASSLETGGVTEAFF. DNA of the CDR3: TGTGCCAGCAGCTTAGAGACAGGGGGCGTCACTGAAGCTTTCTTT.

This clone was detected only once. J is TRBJ1-2 and V is TRBV5-6, with D possibly TRBD1 on 6 matching bases. This CDR3 comprises 13 residues. The V and J ends lost 5 bases and 4 bases respectively, with 12 bases between them. Germline V gene data show CDR1 as SGHDT and CDR2 as YYEEEE. CDR3 DNA sequence: TGTGCCAGCAGGCCTACAGGGTCCTATGGCTACACCTTC. The encoded protein is CASRPTGSYGYTF.

The chain uses TRBV2 and TRBJ2-7, with 9 bases that match TRBD2. The CDR3 is 14 residues long. The trim removed 5 bases at V and 4 bases at J, leaving 6 bases unmatched. Germline CDR1 is SNHLY and CDR2 is FYNNEI. The CDR3 nucleotides read TGTGCCAGCAGTTTACTAGCGGGCTCGTACGAGCAGTACTTC. It translates to CASSLLAGSYEQYF.

This clone was seen just once. The chain has TRBV6-5 and TRBJ2-7, with unresolved D. Germline V gene sequence: CDR1 MNHEY, CDR2 SVGAGI. V was pared by 2 bases and J by 6 bases, with 11 bases between. The CDR3 is 13 residues long. The CDR3 here is CASSYRAYGEQYF. DNA of the CDR3: TGTGCCAGCAGTTACCGTGCTTACGGCGAGCAGTACTTC.

The rearrangement joins TRBV27 to TRBJ2-7, with 7 bases identical to TRBD1. CDR1 is MNHEY and CDR2 is SMNVEV in the germline V gene (reference sequence). The CDR3 is made up of 13 amino acids. Trimming cost V 2 bases and J 7 bases; bases outside gene matches: 5. DNA for the CDR3: TGTGCCAGCAGTTTAGGGACAGCGCTTGAGCAGTACTTC. Translated, it gives CASSLGTALEQYF.

This rearrangement joins TRBV13 to TRBJ2-5, with 8 bases fitting TRBD2. V gave up 0 bases and J gave up 3 bases; unmatched junction bases: 3. This CDR3 is 15 amino acids long. CDR1 is PRHDT, CDR2 FYEKMQ, per germline (reference sequence). CDR3 loop: CASSLGGGAKETQYF. DNA of the CDR3: TGTGCCAGCAGCTTAGGCGGGGGGGCCAAAGAGACCCAGTACTTC.

A few counts support this clone. Its ends do not fully match the called genes, so a read error is possible. V and J are TRBV28 and TRBJ1-4; TRBD1 aligns across 10 bases. Germline-derived CDR1 and CDR2 are MDHEN and SYDVKM. This CDR3 is 13 amino acids long. This CDR3 reads CASSLGQGISKVF. The CDR3 DNA reads TGTGCCAGCAGCCTGGGACAGGGGATAAGTAAGGTTTTT.

The chain has TRBV30 and TRBJ2-6, with D maybe TRBD2 (5 bases). The CDR3 totals 18 residues. The ends were cut back, 1 base at V and 2 bases at J, with 18 bases in the middle. CDR1 and CDR2 from the germline V gene are GTSNPN and SVGIG (reference sequence). The CDR3 DNA is TGTGCCTGGAGTGGGCGTATTGGAGGTATTGCTGGGGCCAACGTCCTGACTTTC. Translation: CAWSGRIGGIAGANVLTF.

This chain joins TRBV11-2 and TRBJ2-5; D is possibly TRBD1 (6 bases). The germline gives CDR1 SGHAT, CDR2 FQNNGV. There are 14 residues in the CDR3. Trimming removed 3 bases from V and 5 bases from J, with 13 bases in between. Here the CDR3 reads CASSLTGPGETQYF. The CDR3 coding sequence is TGTGCCAGCAGCTTGACAGGACCGGGGGAGACCCAGTACTTC.

This rearrangement joins TRBV25-1 to TRBJ2-2; 9 bases agree with TRBD1. CDR1 and CDR2 (germline): MGHDK, SYGVNS. This CDR3 has 14 residues. V was clipped by 4 bases and J by 4 bases; unmatched bases: 1. CDR3 nucleotides: TGTGCCAGCAGTGGACAGGGGGTCACCGGGGAGCTGTTTTTT. Translation gives CASSGQGVTGELFF.

This clone was found once. The genes are TRBV25-1 and TRBJ1-4, with 9 bases lining up with TRBD1. Germline-derived CDR1 and CDR2 are MGHDK and SYGVNS. Trimming took 1 base from V and 11 from J; bases not matched to a gene: 8. The CDR3 length is 15 residues. The CDR3 here is CASSESSGQGGKLFF. CDR3 sequence (DNA): TGTGCCAGCAGTGAATCTTCGGGACAGGGAGGGAAACTGTTTTTT.

This chain uses TRBV29-1 with TRBJ2-3; a weak D match, TRBD1 (6 bases). Germline CDR1 SQVTM, CDR2 ANQGSEA. Trimming took 1 base from V and 0 from J, leaving 14 bases between them. The CDR3 has 16 amino acids. The CDR3 DNA sequence: TGCAGCGTTGAAGCAAGGACAGAGACTAGCACAGATACGCAGTATTTT. This translates into CSVEARTETSTDTQYF.

This clone has just a few counts. The chain is built from TRBV5-1 and TRBJ1-2, with 7 bases lining up with TRBD1. Germline V CDR1 and CDR2: SGHRS, YFSETQ. V lost 2 bases and J lost 8; bases outside the gene matches: 18. This CDR3 has 17 residues. CDR3 nucleotides: TGCGCCAGCAGCTTAACCACAGAACAGGGGTTCATTGGGGGCTACACCTTC. This codes for CASSLTTEQGFIGGYTF.